This T cell receptor (beta chain) was captured in a study of T cells expressing NK-cell markers. Broader study findings: Expanded NKG2C+ T cell clones had unclear HCMV specificity.

A remark on this clonotype: Its specificity is not known.

With the 5' RACE reads reprocessed, TCRdb shows one record per CDR3 protein and no DNA. Recorded here are about 460,000 distinct CDR3 sequences; the top ten clones represent about 1.5%. CDR1 is MNHEY and CDR2 is SMNVEV in the germline V gene (reference sequence). This CDR3 region has 12 residues. The origin of this receptor is a woman aged 45 to 65 in good health. The chain combines TRBV27 with TRBJ2-4. The sample taken for sequencing was blood T cells: a sorted CD56 or NKG2C T cell subset, CD4+ or CD8+ T cells, or bulk PBMC T cells (not recorded which). CDR3 in amino acids: CASRTVQNIQYF.